This T cell receptor (beta chain) was profiled in a study of blood T cell repertoires in COVID-19. The V and J ends lost 4 bases and 5 bases, in that order; junction bases with no gene match: 8. Germline V lookup: CDR1 KGHDR, CDR2 SFDVKD. There are 15 residues in the CDR3. In the authors' methods: By means of reference gene primer amplification, nucleated cell counts were estimated. Here immunoSEQ multiplex PCR was the method, and the copy in TCRdb shows in-frame clones only, minus some. The V and J calls and the clone size are those of that table, but D and trimming were determined from the DNA. The table records 70,000 or so clones, over 70% of them present only once.

This chain connects TRBV24-1 to TRBJ2-3, with 7 nucleotides matching TRBD1. The clonotype originates from a man in his sixties or seventies with acute or convalescent COVID-19. What was sequenced was peripheral blood. Here the CDR3 reads CATSDLGGGLDTQYF. The CDR3 DNA sequence: TGTGCCACCAGTGACCTAGGGGGCGGCCTAGATACGCAGTATTTT.